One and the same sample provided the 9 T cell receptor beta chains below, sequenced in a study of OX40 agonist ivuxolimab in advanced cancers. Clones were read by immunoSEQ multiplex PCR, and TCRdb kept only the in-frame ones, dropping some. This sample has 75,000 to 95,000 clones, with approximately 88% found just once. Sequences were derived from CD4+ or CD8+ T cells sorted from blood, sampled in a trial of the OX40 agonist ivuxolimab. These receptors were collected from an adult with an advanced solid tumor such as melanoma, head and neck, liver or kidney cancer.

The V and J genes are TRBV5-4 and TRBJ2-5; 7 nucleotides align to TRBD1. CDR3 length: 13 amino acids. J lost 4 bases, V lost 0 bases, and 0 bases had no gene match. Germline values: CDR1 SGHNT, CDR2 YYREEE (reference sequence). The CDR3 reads CASSLGQGETQYF. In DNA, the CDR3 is TGTGCCAGCAGCTTGGGACAGGGAGAGACCCAGTACTTC.

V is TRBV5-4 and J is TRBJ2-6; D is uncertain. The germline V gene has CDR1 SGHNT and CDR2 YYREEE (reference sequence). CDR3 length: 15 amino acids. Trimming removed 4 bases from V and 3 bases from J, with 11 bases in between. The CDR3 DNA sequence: TGTGCCAGCAGCGAGGAGCTCAATGGGGCCAACGTCCTGACTTTC. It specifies CASSEELNGANVLTF.

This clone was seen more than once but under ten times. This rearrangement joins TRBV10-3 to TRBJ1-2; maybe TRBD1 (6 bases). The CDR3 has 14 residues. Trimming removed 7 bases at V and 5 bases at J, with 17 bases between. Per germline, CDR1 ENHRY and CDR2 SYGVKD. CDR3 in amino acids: CAIKAGADRYGYTF. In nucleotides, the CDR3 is TGTGCCATCAAAGCAGGGGCTGATAGGTATGGCTACACCTTC.

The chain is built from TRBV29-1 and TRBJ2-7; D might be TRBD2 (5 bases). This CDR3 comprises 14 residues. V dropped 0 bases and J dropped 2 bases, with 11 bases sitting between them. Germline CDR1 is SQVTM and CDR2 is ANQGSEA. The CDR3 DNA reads TGCAGCGTTGAAGATCCCGGGGTCCCCTACGAGCAGTACTTC. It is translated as CSVEDPGVPYEQYF.

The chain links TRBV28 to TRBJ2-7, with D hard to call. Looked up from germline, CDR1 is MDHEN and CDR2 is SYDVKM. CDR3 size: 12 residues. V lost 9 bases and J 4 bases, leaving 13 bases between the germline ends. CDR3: CASLDHGYEQYF. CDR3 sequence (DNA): TGTGCCAGTCTGGACCATGGGTACGAGCAGTACTTC.

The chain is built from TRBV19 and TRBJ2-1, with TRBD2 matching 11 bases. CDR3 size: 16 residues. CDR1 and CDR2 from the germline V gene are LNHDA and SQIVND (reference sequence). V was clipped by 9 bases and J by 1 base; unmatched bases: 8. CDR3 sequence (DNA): TGTGCCAGCCAATCGGGACTAGCGGATTCCTACAATGAGCAGTTCTTC. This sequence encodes CASQSGLADSYNEQFF.

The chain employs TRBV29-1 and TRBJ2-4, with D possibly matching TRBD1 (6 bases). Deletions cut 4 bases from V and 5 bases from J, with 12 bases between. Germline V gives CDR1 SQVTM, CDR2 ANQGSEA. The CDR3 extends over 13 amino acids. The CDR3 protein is CSVVGGRENIQYF. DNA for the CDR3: TGCAGCGTTGTAGGGGGTCGCGAAAACATTCAGTACTTC.

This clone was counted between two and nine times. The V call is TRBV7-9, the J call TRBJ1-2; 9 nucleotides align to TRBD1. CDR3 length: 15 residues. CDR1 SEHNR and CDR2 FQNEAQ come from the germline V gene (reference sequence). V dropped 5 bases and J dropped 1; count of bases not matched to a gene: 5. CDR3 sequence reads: CASSPGQGHNYGYTF. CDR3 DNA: TGTGCCAGCAGCCCGGGACAGGGTCATAACTATGGCTACACCTTC.

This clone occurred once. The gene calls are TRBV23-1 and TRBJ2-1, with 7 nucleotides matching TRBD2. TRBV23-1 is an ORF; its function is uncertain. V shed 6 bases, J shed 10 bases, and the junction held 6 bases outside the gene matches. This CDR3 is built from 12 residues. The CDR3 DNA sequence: TGCGCCAGCAGACCAACTAGCGTAGAGCAGTTCTTC. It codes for CASRPTSVEQFF.